This note documents a single TCR beta chain sequence. It has no known antigen specificity. Base quality data are lacking; no much larger clone is found one base away. Donors were patients with limited-stage small-cell lung cancer who underwent surgical resection in Hangzhou, China, between about 2007 and 2020. Every donor went straight to surgery with no preoperative chemotherapy or radiotherapy, and no donor was given immunotherapy either before or after surgery. All 20 or so patients in the sequenced cohort were identified as smokers or heavy second-hand smokers. Adjacent normal lung tissue was taken at least 2 cm away from the tumor margin, and two pathologists confirmed morphologically that the tissue was free of malignant cells. The study used multi-region TCR-beta sequencing of resected limited-stage small-cell lung cancers together with tumor-adjacent lung tissue to characterize T cell repertoire heterogeneity. The AllPrep DNA/RNA FFPE Kit (Qiagen) was used to extract genomic DNA from the FFPE tissue.

The CDR3 spans 15 residues, from the cysteine through the phenylalanine. The only DNA kept is the CDR3, 45 bases in frame from the first base. V lost 1 base and J lost 0 bases; the stretch between them is 9 bases long. Per the germline V gene, SGHAT is the CDR1 and FQNNGV is the CDR2. The entry originates in a study of T cells and copy number aberrations in small-cell lung cancer (dated by TCRdb to about 2021). Turning to the overall study: To relate T cell metrics to mutations and copy number aberrations, the same tumor regions underwent both TCR repertoire sequencing and whole-exome sequencing. Tumor TCR data existed for around 17 patients, while 14 patients had TCR data covering both tumor and normal tissue. Beyond this particular receptor, the publication reports: Tumors had lower T-cell density, richness and clonality than adjacent lung tissue, though the difference in density was not significant. The study was limited by a small sample size because surgical resection is uncommon in small-cell lung cancer, and validation of the findings is required. All specimens were formalin-fixed paraffin-embedded tissue, which is known to introduce sequencing artifacts.

The immunoSEQ hsTCRB Kit, with multiplexed V- and J-gene primers, was used to amplify TCR-beta CDR3 regions from genomic DNA. Unique DNA barcodes were added in a second PCR, and the samples were pooled together with one negative control and one positive control. Pooled TCR-beta libraries were sequenced on an Illumina MiSeq with a 150-cycle paired-end protocol. Per the authors' processing: Adaptive Biotechnologies processed the raw sequencing data and produced a report containing normalized, annotated TCR-beta repertoires. T-cell density was computed as TCR-beta templates normalized to usable DNA, which was estimated by amplifying housekeeping genes. Richness was defined as the count of unique rearrangements, and clonality was defined as 1 minus Pielou's evenness. TCRdb obtained this table from immuneACCESS and retained in-frame rearrangements with V and J assigned. These tables miss some clones; where compared with another copy, unresolved V genes account for less than half of the shortfall, and the remainder is unexplained. The V and J calls and clone size come from that table; D and trimming were worked out from the DNA. The sample has around 9,200 clones on record, over 75% of them singletons. The top ten clones comprise around 32% of the sample.

The rearranged chain carries TRBV11-2 and TRBJ1-1; D gene: possibly TRBD1, on 5 matching bases. The TCR was taken from a man in his sixties with small cell lung cancer. Sequenced sample: normal tissue next to the tumor. The CDR3 region reads CASSLAGGVNTEAFF. The sequenced DNA is TGTGCCAGCAGCTTAGCTGGAGGGGTGAACACTGAAGCTTTCTTT.